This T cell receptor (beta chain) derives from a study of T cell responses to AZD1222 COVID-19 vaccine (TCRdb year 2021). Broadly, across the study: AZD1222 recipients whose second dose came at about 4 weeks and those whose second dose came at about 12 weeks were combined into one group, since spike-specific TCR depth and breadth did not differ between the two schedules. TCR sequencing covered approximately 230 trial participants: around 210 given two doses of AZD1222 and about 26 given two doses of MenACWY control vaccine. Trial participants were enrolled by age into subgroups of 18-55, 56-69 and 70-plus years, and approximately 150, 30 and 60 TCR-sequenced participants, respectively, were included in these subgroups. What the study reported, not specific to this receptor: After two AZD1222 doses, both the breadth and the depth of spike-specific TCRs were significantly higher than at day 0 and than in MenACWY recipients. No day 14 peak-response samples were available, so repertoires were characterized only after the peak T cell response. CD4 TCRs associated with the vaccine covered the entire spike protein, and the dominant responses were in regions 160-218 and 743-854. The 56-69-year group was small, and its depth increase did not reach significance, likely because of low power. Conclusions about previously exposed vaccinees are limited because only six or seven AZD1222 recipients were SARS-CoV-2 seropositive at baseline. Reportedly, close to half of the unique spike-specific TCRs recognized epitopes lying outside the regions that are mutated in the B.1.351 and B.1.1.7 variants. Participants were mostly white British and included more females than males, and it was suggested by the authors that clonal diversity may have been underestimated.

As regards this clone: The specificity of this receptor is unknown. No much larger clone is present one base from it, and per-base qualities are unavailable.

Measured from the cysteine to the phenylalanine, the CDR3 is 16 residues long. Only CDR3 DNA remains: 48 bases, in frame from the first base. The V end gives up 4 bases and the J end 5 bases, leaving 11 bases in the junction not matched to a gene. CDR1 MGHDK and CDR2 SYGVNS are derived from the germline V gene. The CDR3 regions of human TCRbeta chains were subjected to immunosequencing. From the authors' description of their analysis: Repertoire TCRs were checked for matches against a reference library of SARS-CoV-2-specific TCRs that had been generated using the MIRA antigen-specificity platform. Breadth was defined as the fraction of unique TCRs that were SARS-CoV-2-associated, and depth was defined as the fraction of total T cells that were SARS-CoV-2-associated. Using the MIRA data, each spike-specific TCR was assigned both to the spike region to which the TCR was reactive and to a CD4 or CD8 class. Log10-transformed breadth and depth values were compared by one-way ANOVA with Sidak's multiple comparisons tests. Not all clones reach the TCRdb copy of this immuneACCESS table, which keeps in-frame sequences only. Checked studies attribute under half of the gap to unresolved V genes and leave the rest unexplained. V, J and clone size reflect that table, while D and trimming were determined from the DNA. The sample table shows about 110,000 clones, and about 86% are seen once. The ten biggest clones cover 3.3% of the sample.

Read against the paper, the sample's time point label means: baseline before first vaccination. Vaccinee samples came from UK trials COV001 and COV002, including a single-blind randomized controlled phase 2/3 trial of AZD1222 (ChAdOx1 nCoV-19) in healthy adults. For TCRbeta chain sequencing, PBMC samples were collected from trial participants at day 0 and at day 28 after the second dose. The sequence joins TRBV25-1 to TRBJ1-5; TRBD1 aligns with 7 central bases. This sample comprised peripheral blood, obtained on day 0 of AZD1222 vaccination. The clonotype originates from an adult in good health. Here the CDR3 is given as CASSGGDRVGHQPQHF. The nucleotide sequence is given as TGTGCCAGCAGTGGCGGCGACAGGGTGGGGCATCAGCCCCAGCATTTT.